This TCR beta chain was identified during a study of cytomegalovirus exposure and HLA in healthy donors. Across the whole study: The same platform was used for the roughly 120 validation repertoires and the approximately 670 first-cohort repertoires, a later analysis reported.

Sequencing used immunoSEQ multiplex PCR; TCRdb keeps in-frame clones, though not all of them. The data show 100,000 to 150,000 clones, 86% seen once. Overall study results and limits: The authors listed 150 or so TCR beta chains as cytomegalovirus-associated. Per published reports, the classifier diagnosed cytomegalovirus status with high specificity and sensitivity.

Comment on this clone: As yet, its antigen is unknown.

Germline V gives CDR1 MNHNY, CDR2 SVGAGI (reference sequence). V gave up 2 bases and J gave up 5 bases, with 15 bases separating them. This CDR3 has 15 residues. The donors were part of the validation cohort, which consisted of some 120 subjects and was separate from the first cohort of 670 or so subjects. The TCR was taken from a man aged 18 to 30 in good health and CMV-seronegative. V usage is TRBV6-6 and J usage is TRBJ1-1; D might be TRBD1 (5 bases). The source material was PBMCs. CDR3 amino acids: CASSYLGQGETEAFF. As DNA, the CDR3 is TGTGCCAGCAGTTACCTAGGGCAGGGTGAAACTGAAGCTTTCTTT.